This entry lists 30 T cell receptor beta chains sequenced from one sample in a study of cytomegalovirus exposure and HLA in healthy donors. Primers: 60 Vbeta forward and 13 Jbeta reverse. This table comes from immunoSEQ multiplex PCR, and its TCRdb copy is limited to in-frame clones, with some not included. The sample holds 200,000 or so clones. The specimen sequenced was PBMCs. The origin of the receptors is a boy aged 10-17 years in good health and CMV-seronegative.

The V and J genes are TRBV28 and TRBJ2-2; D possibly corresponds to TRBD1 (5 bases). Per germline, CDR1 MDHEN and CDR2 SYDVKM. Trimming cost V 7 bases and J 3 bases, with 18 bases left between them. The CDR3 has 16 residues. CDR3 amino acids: CASTPTRTRYTGELFF. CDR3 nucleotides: TGTGCCAGCACCCCCACCCGGACACGGTACACCGGGGAGCTGTTTTTT.

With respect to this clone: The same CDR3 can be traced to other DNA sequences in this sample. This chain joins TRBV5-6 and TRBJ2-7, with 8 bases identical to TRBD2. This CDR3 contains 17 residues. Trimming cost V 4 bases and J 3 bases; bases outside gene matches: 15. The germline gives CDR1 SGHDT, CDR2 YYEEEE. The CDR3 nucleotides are TGTGCCAGCAGCGCGGGGACTAGGATAAACAGCGTCTACGAGCAGTACTTC. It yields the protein CASSAGTRINSVYEQYF.

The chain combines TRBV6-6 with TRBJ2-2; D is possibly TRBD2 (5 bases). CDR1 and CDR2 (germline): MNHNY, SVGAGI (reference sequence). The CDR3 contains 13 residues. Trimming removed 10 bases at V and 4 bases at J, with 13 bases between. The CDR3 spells CATWTVVTGELFF. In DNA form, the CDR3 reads TGTGCCACCTGGACTGTGGTCACCGGGGAGCTGTTTTTT.

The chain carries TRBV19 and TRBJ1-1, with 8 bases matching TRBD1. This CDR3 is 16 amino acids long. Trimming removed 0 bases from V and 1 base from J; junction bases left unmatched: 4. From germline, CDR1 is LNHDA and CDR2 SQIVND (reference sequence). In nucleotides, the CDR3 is TGTGCCAGTAGTATAGACTCGGGACAGGCGAACACTGAAGCTTTCTTT. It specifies CASSIDSGQANTEAFF.

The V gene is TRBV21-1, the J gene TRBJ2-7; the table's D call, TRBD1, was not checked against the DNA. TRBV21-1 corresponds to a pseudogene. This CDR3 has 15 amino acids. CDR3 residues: CASSKGQEWAYEQYF. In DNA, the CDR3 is TGTGCCAGCAGCAAAGGGCAGGAATGGGCCTACGAGCAGTACTTC.

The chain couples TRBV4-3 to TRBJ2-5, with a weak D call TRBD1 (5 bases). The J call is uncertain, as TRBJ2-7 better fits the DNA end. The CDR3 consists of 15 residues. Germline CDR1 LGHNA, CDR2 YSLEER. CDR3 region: CASSQDGRGSYEQYF. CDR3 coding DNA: TGCGCCAGCAGCCAAGATGGAAGGGGCTCCTACGAGCAGTACTTC.

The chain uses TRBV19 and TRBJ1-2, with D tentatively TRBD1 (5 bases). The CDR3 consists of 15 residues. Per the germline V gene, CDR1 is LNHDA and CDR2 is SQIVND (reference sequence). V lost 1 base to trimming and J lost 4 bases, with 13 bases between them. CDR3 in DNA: TGTGCCAGTAGTATAGCCGGAGGGACTACCTATGGCTACACCTTC. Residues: CASSIAGGTTYGYTF.

CDR3 DNA: TGTGCCAGTAGTTCGGGACTAGCGGCATACAATGAGCAGTTCTTC. Its translation is CASSSGLAAYNEQFF. The chain is built from TRBV19 and TRBJ2-1, with 11 bases fitting TRBD2. The CDR3 sequence is 15 residues long. CDR1 and CDR2 from the germline V gene are LNHDA and SQIVND (reference sequence). The junction had 4 bases not matched to a gene; V was cut back by 5 bases and J by 4 bases.

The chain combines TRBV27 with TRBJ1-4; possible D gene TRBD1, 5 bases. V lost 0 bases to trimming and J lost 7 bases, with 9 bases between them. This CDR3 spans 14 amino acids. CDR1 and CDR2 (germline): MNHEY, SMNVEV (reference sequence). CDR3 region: CASSLSAGGEKLFF. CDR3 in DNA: TGTGCCAGCAGTTTATCAGCGGGGGGTGAAAAACTGTTTTTT. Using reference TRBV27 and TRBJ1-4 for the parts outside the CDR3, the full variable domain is EAQVTQNPRYLITVTGKKLTVTCSQNMNHEYMSWYRQDPGLGLRQIYYSMNVEVTDKGDVPEGYKVSRKEKRNFPLILESPSPNQTSLYFCASSLSAGGEKLFFGSGTQLSVL.

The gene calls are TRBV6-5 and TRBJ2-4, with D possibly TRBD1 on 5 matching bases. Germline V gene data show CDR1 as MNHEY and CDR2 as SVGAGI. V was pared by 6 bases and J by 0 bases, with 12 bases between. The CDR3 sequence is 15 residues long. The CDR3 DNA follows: TGTGCCAGCAGCCCCAAGGGGCTAGCCAAAAACATTCAGTACTTC. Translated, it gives CASSPKGLAKNIQYF.

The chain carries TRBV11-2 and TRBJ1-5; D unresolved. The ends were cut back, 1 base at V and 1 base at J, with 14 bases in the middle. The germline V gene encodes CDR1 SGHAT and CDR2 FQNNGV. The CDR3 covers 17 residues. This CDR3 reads CASSLVYSRRSNQPQHF. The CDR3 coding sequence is TGTGCCAGCAGCTTAGTGTATTCGAGGAGAAGCAATCAGCCCCAGCATTTT. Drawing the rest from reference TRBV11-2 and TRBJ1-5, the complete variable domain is EAGVAQSPRYKIIEKRQSVAFWCNPISGHATLYWYQQILGQGPKLLIQFQNNGVVDDSQLPKDRFSAERLKGVDSTLKIQPAKLEDSAVYLCASSLVYSRRSNQPQHFGDGTRLSIL.

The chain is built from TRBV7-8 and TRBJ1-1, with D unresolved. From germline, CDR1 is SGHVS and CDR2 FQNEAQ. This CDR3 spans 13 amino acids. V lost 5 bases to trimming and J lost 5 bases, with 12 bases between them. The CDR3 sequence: CASSPRGRTEAFF. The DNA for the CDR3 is TGTGCCAGCAGCCCCCGCGGAAGGACTGAAGCTTTCTTT.

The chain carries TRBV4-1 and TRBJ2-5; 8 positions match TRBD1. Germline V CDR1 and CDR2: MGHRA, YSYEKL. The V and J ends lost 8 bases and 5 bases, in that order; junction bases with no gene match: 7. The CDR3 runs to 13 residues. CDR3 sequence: CASGLTGVETQYF. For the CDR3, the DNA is TGCGCCAGCGGCCTGACAGGGGTTGAGACCCAGTACTTC.

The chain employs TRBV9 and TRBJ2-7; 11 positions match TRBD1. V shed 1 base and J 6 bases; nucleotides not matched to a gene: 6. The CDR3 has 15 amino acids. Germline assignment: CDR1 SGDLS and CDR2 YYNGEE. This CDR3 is CASSVYGDRGSEQYF. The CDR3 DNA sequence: TGTGCCAGCAGCGTATATGGGGACAGGGGGAGCGAGCAGTACTTC.

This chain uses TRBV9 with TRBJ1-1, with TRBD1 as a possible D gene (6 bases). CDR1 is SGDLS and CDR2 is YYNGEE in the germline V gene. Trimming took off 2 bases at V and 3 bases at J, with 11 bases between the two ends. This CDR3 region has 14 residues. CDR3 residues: CASSVWPGDTEAFF. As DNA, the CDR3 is TGTGCCAGCAGCGTGTGGCCAGGGGACACTGAAGCTTTCTTT.

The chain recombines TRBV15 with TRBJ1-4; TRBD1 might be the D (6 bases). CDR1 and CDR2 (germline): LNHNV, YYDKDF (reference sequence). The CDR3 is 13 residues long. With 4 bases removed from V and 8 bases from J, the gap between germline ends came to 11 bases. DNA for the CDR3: TGTGCCACCAGCAAACCAGACAGGGAAAAACTGTTTTTT. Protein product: CATSKPDREKLFF.

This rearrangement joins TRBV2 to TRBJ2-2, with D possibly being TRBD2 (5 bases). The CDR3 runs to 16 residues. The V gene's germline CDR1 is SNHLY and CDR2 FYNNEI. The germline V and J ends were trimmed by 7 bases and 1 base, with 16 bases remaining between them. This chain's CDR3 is CASIYERAENTGELFF. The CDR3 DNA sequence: TGTGCCAGCATTTATGAGAGGGCCGAGAACACCGGGGAGCTGTTTTTT.

The chain's CDR3 is CSVLDRENAEAFF. The CDR3 DNA reads TGCAGCGTTCTTGACAGGGAGAATGCTGAAGCTTTCTTT. The V call is TRBV29-1, the J call TRBJ1-1; 7 nucleotides align to TRBD1. Germline CDR1 and CDR2: SQVTM and ANQGSEA. V trimming: 5 bases; J trimming: 6 bases; junction bases outside the gene matches: 9. This CDR3 is 13 amino acids long.

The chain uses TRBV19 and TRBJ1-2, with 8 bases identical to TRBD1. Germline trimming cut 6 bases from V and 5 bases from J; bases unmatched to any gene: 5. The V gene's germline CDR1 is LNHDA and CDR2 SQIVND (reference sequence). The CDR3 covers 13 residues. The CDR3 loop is CASSRQGLYGYTF. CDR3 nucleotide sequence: TGTGCCAGTAGCAGACAGGGGTTATATGGCTACACCTTC. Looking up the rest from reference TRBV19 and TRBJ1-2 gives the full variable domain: DGGITQSPKYLFRKEGQNVTLSCEQNLNHDAMYWYRQDPGQGLRLIYYSQIVNDFQKGDIAEGYSVSREKKESFPLTVTSAQKNPTAFYLCASSRQGLYGYTFGSGTRLTVV.

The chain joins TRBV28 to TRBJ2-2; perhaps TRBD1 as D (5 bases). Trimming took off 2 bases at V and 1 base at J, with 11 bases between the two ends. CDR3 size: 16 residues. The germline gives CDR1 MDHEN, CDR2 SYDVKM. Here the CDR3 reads CASSLPTTVNTGELFF. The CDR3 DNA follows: TGTGCCAGCAGTTTACCGACGACAGTGAACACCGGGGAGCTGTTTTTT.

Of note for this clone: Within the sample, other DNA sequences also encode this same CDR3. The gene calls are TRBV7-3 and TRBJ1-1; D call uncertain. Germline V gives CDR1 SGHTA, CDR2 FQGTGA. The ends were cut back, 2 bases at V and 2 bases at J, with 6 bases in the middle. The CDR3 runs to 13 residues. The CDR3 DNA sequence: TGTGCCAGCAGCTTATCAGTCAACACTGAAGCTTTCTTT. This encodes CASSLSVNTEAFF.

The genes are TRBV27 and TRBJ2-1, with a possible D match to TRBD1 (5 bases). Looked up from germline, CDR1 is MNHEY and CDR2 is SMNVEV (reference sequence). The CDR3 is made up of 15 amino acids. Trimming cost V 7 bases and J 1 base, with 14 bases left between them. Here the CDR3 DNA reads TGTGCCAGCACCGCAGGACAAAGTTCCTACAATGAGCAGTTCTTC. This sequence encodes CASTAGQSSYNEQFF.

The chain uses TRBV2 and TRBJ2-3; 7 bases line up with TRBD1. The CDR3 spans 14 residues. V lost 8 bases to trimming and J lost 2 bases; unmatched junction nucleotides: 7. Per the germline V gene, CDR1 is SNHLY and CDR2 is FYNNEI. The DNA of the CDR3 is TGTGCCAGCCTAACGGGACAGCTCACAGATACGCAGTATTTT. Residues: CASLTGQLTDTQYF.

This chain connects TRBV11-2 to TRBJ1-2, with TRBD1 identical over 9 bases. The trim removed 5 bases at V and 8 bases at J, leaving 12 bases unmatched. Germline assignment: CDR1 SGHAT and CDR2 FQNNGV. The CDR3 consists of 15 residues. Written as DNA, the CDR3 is TGTGCCAGCAGCACAACCGGGACAGGGCATCAGGGCTACACCTTC. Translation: CASSTTGTGHQGYTF.

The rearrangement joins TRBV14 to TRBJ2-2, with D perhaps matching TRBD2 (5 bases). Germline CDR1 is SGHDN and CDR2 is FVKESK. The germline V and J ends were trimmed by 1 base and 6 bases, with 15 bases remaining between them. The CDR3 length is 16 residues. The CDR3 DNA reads TGTGCCAGCAGCCAAGTTTTCCGAGGGTGGGCCGGGGAGCTGTTTTTT. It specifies CASSQVFRGWAGELFF.

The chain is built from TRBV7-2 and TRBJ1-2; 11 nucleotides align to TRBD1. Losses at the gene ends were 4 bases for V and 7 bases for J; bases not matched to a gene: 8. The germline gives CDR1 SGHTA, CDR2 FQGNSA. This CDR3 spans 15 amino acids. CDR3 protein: CASSYRTGGLGGYTF. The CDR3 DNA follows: TGTGCCAGCAGCTATCGGACAGGGGGCTTAGGTGGCTACACCTTC.

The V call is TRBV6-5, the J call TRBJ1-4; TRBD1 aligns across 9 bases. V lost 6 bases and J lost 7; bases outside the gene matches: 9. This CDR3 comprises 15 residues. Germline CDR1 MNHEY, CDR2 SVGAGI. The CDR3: CASRLTGGTSEKLFF. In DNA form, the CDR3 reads TGTGCCAGCAGACTTACAGGGGGCACAAGTGAAAAACTGTTTTTT.

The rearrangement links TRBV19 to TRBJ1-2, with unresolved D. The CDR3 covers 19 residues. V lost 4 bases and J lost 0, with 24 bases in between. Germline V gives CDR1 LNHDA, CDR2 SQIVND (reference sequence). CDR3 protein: CASSTLQRTATSANYGYTF. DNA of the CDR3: TGTGCCAGTAGTACTCTACAGAGAACAGCTACTTCAGCTAACTATGGCTACACCTTC.

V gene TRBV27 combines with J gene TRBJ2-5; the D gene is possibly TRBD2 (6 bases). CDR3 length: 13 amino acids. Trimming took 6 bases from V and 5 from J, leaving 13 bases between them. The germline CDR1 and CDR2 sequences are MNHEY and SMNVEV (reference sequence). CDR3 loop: CASSPGTEETQYF. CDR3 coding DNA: TGTGCCAGCAGCCCCGGGACTGAGGAGACCCAGTACTTC.

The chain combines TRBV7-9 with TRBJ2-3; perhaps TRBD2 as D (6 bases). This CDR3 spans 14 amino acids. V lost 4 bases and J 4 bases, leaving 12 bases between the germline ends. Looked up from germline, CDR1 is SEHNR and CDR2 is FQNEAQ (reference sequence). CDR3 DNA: TGTGCCAGCAGCTACGGAGCTAGCGCAGATACGCAGTATTTT. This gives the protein CASSYGASADTQYF.